A single sample gave rise to the 18 T cell receptor beta chains below, sequenced in a study of blood T cell repertoires in COVID-19. Profiling relied on immunoSEQ multiplex PCR, and the TCRdb table lists in-frame clones only, not all of them. The sample comprises 85,000 to 95,000 clones, 76% of which are singletons, and 6% to 8.5% rests with the top ten. Sequenced input: peripheral blood. Receptor source: a man between 65 and 80 years old with acute or convalescent COVID-19.

The chain has TRBV5-1 and TRBJ2-7; perhaps TRBD1 as D (5 bases). The V gene's germline CDR1 is SGHRS and CDR2 YFSETQ. Trimming took off 5 bases at V and 3 bases at J, with 9 bases between the two ends. CDR3 length: 12 amino acids. CDR3 residues: CASRQDNYEQYF. The CDR3 nucleotides are TGCGCCAGCAGACAGGACAACTACGAGCAGTACTTC. Based on the CDR3 plus reference TRBV5-1 and TRBJ2-7, the full variable domain is KAGVTQTPRYLIKTRGQQVTLSCSPISGHRSVSWYQQTPGQGLQFLFEYFSETQRNKGNFPGRFSGRQFSNSRSEMNVSTLELGDSALYLCASRQDNYEQYFGPGTRLTVT.

The gene calls are TRBV6-5 and TRBJ1-1; 8 positions agree with TRBD1. From germline, CDR1 is MNHEY and CDR2 SVGAGI. V gave up 6 bases and J gave up 5 bases; unmatched junction bases: 5. This CDR3 region has 13 residues. As DNA, the CDR3 is TGTGCCAGCAGCCGGACAGGGATTACTGAAGCTTTCTTT. Translated: CASSRTGITEAFF.

V usage is TRBV5-1 and J usage is TRBJ2-7, with D uncertain. CDR3 size: 13 residues. With 0 bases removed from V and 4 bases from J, the gap between germline ends came to 8 bases. Per the germline V gene, CDR1 is SGHRS and CDR2 is YFSETQ. CDR3 sequence (DNA): TGCGCCAGCAGCTTGGGACACTTATACGAGCAGTACTTC. Protein product: CASSLGHLYEQYF.

The chain links TRBV19 to TRBJ1-1; 8 nucleotides line up with TRBD1. Germline loops: CDR1 LNHDA, CDR2 SQIVND (reference sequence). The CDR3 covers 15 residues. V was clipped by 5 bases and J by 3 bases; unmatched bases: 8. Written as DNA, the CDR3 is TGTGCCAGTAGTTTATGGGACAGGTCCCACACTGAAGCTTTCTTT. Translating gives CASSLWDRSHTEAFF.

CDR3 DNA sequence: TGCAGCGCTGCCCGGGACAGTTTCTCCTACGAGCAGTACTTC. Residues: CSAARDSFSYEQYF. The chain employs TRBV29-1 and TRBJ2-7; 7 nucleotides agree with TRBD1. The CDR3 runs to 14 residues. Germline trimming cut 7 bases from V and 0 bases from J; bases unmatched to any gene: 9. The germline V gene encodes CDR1 SQVTM and CDR2 ANQGSEA.

The genes are TRBV5-1 and TRBJ1-2, with 7 nucleotides matching TRBD1. The CDR3 length is 15 residues. Trimming took 4 bases from V and 0 from J; bases not matched to a gene: 6. Per germline, CDR1 SGHRS and CDR2 YFSETQ. CDR3 sequence: CASSPGTATNYGYTF. DNA for the CDR3: TGCGCCAGCAGCCCCGGGACAGCTACTAACTATGGCTACACCTTC.

In DNA form, the CDR3 reads TGTGCCAGCAGGCAGACCGGGACAGGAAAGGAAAAACTGTTTTTT. Translated, it gives CASRQTGTGKEKLFF. The chain has TRBV2 and TRBJ1-4; 8 positions agree with TRBD1. J was trimmed by 8 bases and V by 6 bases; bases with no gene match: 11. The CDR3 loop spans 15 amino acids. Germline V lookup: CDR1 SNHLY, CDR2 FYNNEI.

The V and J genes are TRBV7-9 and TRBJ1-4, with D unclear. The CDR3 length is 14 residues. Germline V gene data show CDR1 as SEHNR and CDR2 as FQNEAQ (reference sequence). V lost 1 base, J lost 4 bases, and 7 bases lay in between. The CDR3 region has the DNA TGTGCCAGCAGCTTAGGACAAGTTAATGAAAAACTGTTTTTT. This sequence encodes CASSLGQVNEKLFF.

This sequence joins TRBV27 and TRBJ1-1; a weak D match, TRBD1 (5 bases). Per the germline V gene, CDR1 is MNHEY and CDR2 is SMNVEV (reference sequence). This CDR3 is 13 amino acids long. With 5 bases removed from V and 2 bases from J, the gap between germline ends came to 9 bases. The CDR3 DNA follows: TGTGCCAGCAGTGGGGGAGGTAACACTGAAGCTTTCTTT. Translating gives CASSGGGNTEAFF.

Only one count was recorded for this clone. V usage is TRBV20-1 and J usage is TRBJ2-1; D perhaps matches TRBD2 (6 bases). The V end was cut by 3 bases, the J end by 2 bases, with 14 bases between. CDR3 length: 15 amino acids. Germline-derived CDR1 and CDR2 are DFQATT and SNEGSKA (reference sequence). Here the CDR3 reads CSASKRVPPYNEQFF. In DNA form, the CDR3 reads TGCAGTGCTAGTAAGCGGGTGCCTCCCTACAATGAGCAGTTCTTC.

This clone was counted between two and nine times. This chain joins TRBV24-1 and TRBJ2-3; 11 bases match TRBD1. Germline CDR1 reads KGHDR; CDR2 reads SFDVKD. With 4 bases clipped from V and 4 bases from J, the junction kept 6 bases outside the gene matches. The CDR3 spans 16 residues. The CDR3: CATSEPGTGGADTQYF. Written as DNA, the CDR3 is TGTGCCACCAGTGAGCCCGGGACAGGGGGAGCAGATACGCAGTATTTT.

The chain is built from TRBV7-2 and TRBJ1-1; a weak D match, TRBD1 (5 bases). CDR1 and CDR2 from the germline V gene are SGHTA and FQGNSA. With 2 bases removed from V and 0 bases from J, the gap between germline ends came to 7 bases. The CDR3 runs to 14 residues. Here the CDR3 reads CASSLSGMNTEAFF. CDR3 in DNA: TGTGCCAGCAGCTTATCAGGGATGAACACTGAAGCTTTCTTT. Full variable domain (outside the CDR3, taken from reference TRBV7-2 and TRBJ1-1): GAGVSQSPSNKVTEKGKDVELRCDPISGHTALYWYRQSLGQGLEFLIYFQGNSAPDKSGLPSDRFSAERTGGSVSTLTIQRTQQEDSAVYLCASSLSGMNTEAFFGQGTRLTVV.

In regard to this clone: One end of the junction does not line up with germline, which may come from a read error. This specimen includes other DNA sequences encoding the same CDR3. The rearrangement uses TRBV27 and TRBJ2-7; possible D gene TRBD1, 6 bases. Germline V CDR1 and CDR2: MNHEY, SMNVEV (reference sequence). This CDR3 contains 15 residues. The CDR3 protein is CASSPYTGFGDEQYF. Written as DNA, the CDR3 is TGTGCCAGCAGTCCATATACAGGGTTCGGCGACGAGCAATACTTC.

The chain employs TRBV6-4 and TRBJ1-1, with TRBD1 identical over 8 bases. Trimming took 6 bases from V and 4 from J; bases not matched to a gene: 7. The CDR3 has 14 residues. Germline V CDR1 and CDR2: MRHNA, SNTAGT. The CDR3 DNA sequence: TGTGCCAGCAGGGATACGGACAGGGCCACTGAAGCTTTCTTT. Translating gives CASRDTDRATEAFF.

The V gene is TRBV11-2, the J gene TRBJ1-2; D not certain. The CDR3 is 14 residues long. Looked up from germline, CDR1 is SGHAT and CDR2 is FQNNGV. The germline V and J ends were trimmed by 3 bases and 4 bases, with 12 bases remaining between them. This CDR3 reads CASSFERGAYGYTF. The DNA for the CDR3 is TGTGCCAGCAGCTTTGAGAGAGGAGCCTATGGCTACACCTTC.

V gene TRBV5-1 combines with J gene TRBJ2-2, with 9 bases lining up with TRBD1. Germline V gene data show CDR1 as SGHRS and CDR2 as YFSETQ. The trim removed 2 bases at V and 0 bases at J, leaving 5 bases unmatched. The CDR3 covers 17 residues. CDR3 nucleotide sequence: TGCGCCAGCAGCTTCAGGGGACAGGGATCGAACACCGGGGAGCTGTTTTTT. Protein sequence: CASSFRGQGSNTGELFF.

This clone was seen only a few times. The chain employs TRBV29-1 and TRBJ2-3, with D uncertain. CDR3 size: 13 residues. Germline CDR1 SQVTM, CDR2 ANQGSEA. V was shortened by 5 bases and J by 0 bases, with 9 bases between the two germline ends. The CDR3 DNA reads as TGCAGCGTTTACGGAGTTAGCACAGATACGCAGTATTTT. Translation gives CSVYGVSTDTQYF.

The CDR3 region is CASMLGGFYEQYF. The CDR3 coding sequence is TGTGCCAGCATGCTTGGGGGGTTCTACGAGCAGTACTTC. The chain joins TRBV5-4 to TRBJ2-7; D is perhaps TRBD2 (6 bases). Trimming took off 6 bases at V and 3 bases at J, with 13 bases between the two ends. Germline loops: CDR1 SGHNT, CDR2 YYREEE (reference sequence). The CDR3 runs to 13 residues.